This T cell receptor (beta chain) was identified in a study of OX40 agonist ivuxolimab in advanced cancers. Overall study: Melanoma, hepatocellular carcinoma, head and neck or renal cell cancer occurred in dose-escalation patients. Partial responses were seen in three patients, one with hepatocellular carcinoma and two with cutaneous melanoma. Study-level points and caveats: At 0.1 to 3.0 mg/kg, CD4+ and CD8+ blood T cells expanded clonally by week 6.

Of note for this clone: Its antigen is not identified.

The CDR3 loop spans 15 amino acids. The germline V and J ends were trimmed by 2 bases and 0 bases, with 11 bases remaining between them. Germline V gene lookup returns CDR1 MNHEY and CDR2 SVGAGI. This table comes from immunoSEQ multiplex PCR, and its TCRdb copy is limited to in-frame clones, with some not included. In the table there are 85,000 to 100,000 clones, around 85% of which are singletons. The sequence was obtained from an adult with an advanced solid tumor such as melanoma, head and neck, liver or kidney cancer. The material sequenced was CD4+ or CD8+ T cells sorted from blood, taken in a trial of the OX40 agonist ivuxolimab. The chain is built from TRBV6-5 and TRBJ2-7, with D unresolved. In DNA form, the CDR3 reads TGTGCCAGCAGTTACGCAGGACGAATCTCCTACGAGCAGTACTTC. Translated, it gives CASSYAGRISYEQYF.